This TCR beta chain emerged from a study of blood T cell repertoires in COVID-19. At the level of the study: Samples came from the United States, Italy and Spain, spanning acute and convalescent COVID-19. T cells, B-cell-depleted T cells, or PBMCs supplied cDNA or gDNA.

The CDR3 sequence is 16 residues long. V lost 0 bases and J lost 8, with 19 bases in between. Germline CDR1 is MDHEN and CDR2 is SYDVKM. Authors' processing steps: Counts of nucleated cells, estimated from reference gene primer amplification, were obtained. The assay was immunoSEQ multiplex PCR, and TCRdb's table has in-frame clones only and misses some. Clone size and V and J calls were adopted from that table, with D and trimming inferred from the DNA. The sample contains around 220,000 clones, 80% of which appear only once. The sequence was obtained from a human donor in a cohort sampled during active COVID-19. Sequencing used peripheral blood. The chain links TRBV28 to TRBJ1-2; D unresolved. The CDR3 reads CASSLWSQEQSGGYTF. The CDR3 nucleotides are TGTGCCAGCAGTTTATGGAGTCAGGAACAGTCTGGAGGCTACACCTTC.